This TCR beta chain appears in the sequencing data of a study of CD8+CD57+ T cells in acquired aplastic anemia (dated by TCRdb to the late 2010s). Some background on the complete study: Extracted DNA from sorted CD4+ and CD8+ cells averaged about 3.4 ug, ranging from roughly 0.17 to 27.4 ug. An average of about 10 million reads for CD4+ cells and 11.0 million reads for CD8+ cells was obtained from healthy donor samples.

In the study, sorted CD4+ and CD8+ blood T cells from patients with severe aplastic anemia and from healthy subjects underwent deep sequencing of TCR repertoires. Ficoll-Paque density gradient centrifugation was used to isolate peripheral blood mononuclear cells. Before DNA extraction, CD4+ and CD8+ T cells were sorted by FACS or by magnetic beads. Broader findings and caveats from the paper: Patients and healthy controls showed no significant difference in CD8+ Simpson's diversity (P=0.060). Although roughly 29 CD8+ CDR3 sequences were shared by patients and controls, these sequences appeared highly expressed in patients and within the immunodominant clones of patients.

Profiling of TCR beta VDJ combinations and CDR3 sequences used genomic DNA as the template. TCR repertoire sequencing was run on an Illumina HiSeq 2000. The original pipeline was this. Repertoires were assessed using TRBV/TRBJ rearrangement plots, CDR3 size and DJ length profiles, and Simpson's diversity index. The immunodominant clone was defined as the most abundant DNA sequence in deep sequencing data. CDR3 amino acid sequences were checked for sharing across subjects and were also compared against the VDJdb database and published repertoires. TCRdb reanalyzed the raw reads on its own, using fastp at Q25 for trimming and MiXCR for clone calling, and kept in-frame beta chains. For every CDR3 protein sequence, its rows merge into one entry that carries the most common genes and DNA. TCRdb's processing, not the authors' own work, is the source of the V and J calls. This sample gives around 180,000 distinct CDR3 sequences in total; approximately 60% of them show up just once. The ten largest make up 45% of the sample.

Comment on this clonotype: This clone's antigen is unknown. At one of its ends the junction is not consistent with the germline gene, which may arise from a read error.

The sample taken for sequencing was sorted CD4+, CD8+, or CD8+CD57+ T cells (not recorded which) from PBMCs. The clonotype originates from a human donor in good health.

Here is the DNA: TGCAGTGCTGGGGGGACCTTGGAGACACAGTACTTC. This gives the protein CSAGGTLETQYF. The rearrangement joined TRBV20-1 to TRBJ2-5; the D gene is perhaps TRBD2, from 6 matching bases. From its cysteine to its phenylalanine, the CDR3 spans 12 amino acids. Only the CDR3 region is kept as DNA, spanning 36 bases read in frame from base 1. Via the germline V gene (reference sequence), CDR1 is DFQATT and CDR2 SNEGSKA.